A selection of T cell receptor beta chains follows, all from one sample in a study of T cell repertoires in cytomegalovirus infection. Via MiXCR, TCRdb re-called the reads, giving one row per CDR3 protein. The sample holds over 300,000 distinct CDR3 sequences, over 7.5% seen once. Sequences were obtained from PBMCs. These receptors were obtained from a human donor in good health (CMV status not recorded). Some clones in this sample may be carry-over from other donors' samples. Both conserved end residues are part of each CDR3. A D gene is named only where the DNA matches it firmly. Where a row states a size, it is once, few, many or the class of an expanded clone; other rows omit it.

cdr3_nt cdr3_aa j_call cdr3_length d_call v_call clone_size
TGTGCCAGCAGTCTAGCGGACTCCTACAATGAGCAGTTCTTC CASSLADSYNEQFF TRBJ2-1 14 TRBD2 TRBV7-6 -
TGTGCCAGCAGCTTGGGCGGGACCACAGATACGCAGTATTTT CASSLGGTTDTQYF TRBJ2-3 14 - TRBV7-2 many
TGTGCCAGCAGCTTATACCGGGACCCATCGGGGGAGCTGTTTTTT CASSLYRDPSGELFF TRBJ2-2 15 - TRBV7-2 many
TGTGCCAGCAGCCCCCAGCCGGGCCTCAAAGGTTATGGCTACACCTTC CASSPQPGLKGYGYTF TRBJ1-2 16 - TRBV6-6 few
TGTGCCAGCAGTTACGGGGGAGGGGGGCAGTTCTTC CASSYGGGGQFF TRBJ2-1 12 - TRBV7-9 few
TGCGCCAGCAGCCAACCACCGAGGGATGAGCAGTTCTTC CASSQPPRDEQFF TRBJ2-1 13 - TRBV4-3 few
TGTGCCAGCAGCTTAGTAGCGGGGGTCCTGAATGAGCAGTTCTTC CASSLVAGVLNEQFF TRBJ2-1 15 TRBD2 TRBV7-3 few
TGTGCCAGCAGTTTAAGTCTCCGAGGCTATGGCTACACCTTC CASSLSLRGYGYTF TRBJ1-2 14 - TRBV28 -
TGCGCCAGCAGCCAAGAAGGGACTGGGACCTACGAGCAGTACTTC CASSQEGTGTYEQYF TRBJ2-7 15 - TRBV4-1 -
TGCAGCGTTGGGTGGTTGCGGAGCAATGAGCAGTTCTTC CSVGWLRSNEQFF TRBJ2-1 13 - TRBV29-1 many
TGTGCCAGCAGCTTGGCTTCGGGGCCCATGAGTGGCTACACCTTC CASSLASGPMSGYTF TRBJ1-2 15 - TRBV7-2 -
TGTGCCAGCAGCCCAAGGAGCTCTGGAAACACCATATATTTT CASSPRSSGNTIYF TRBJ1-3 14 - TRBV9 -
TGTGCACTAGCGGGGTACGAGCAGTACTTC CALAGYEQYF TRBJ2-7 10 TRBD2 TRBV7-9 -
TGTGCCAGCAGTGCAGGGGTCCATGGCTACACCTTC CASSAGVHGYTF TRBJ1-2 12 - TRBV12-3/TRBV12-4 -
TGTGCCAGCAGCGGAAGAACGGACAGGGGAGATCCTTCGAGTTTTTATAACTATGGCTACACCTTC CASSGRTDRGDPSSFYNYGYTF TRBJ1-2 22 TRBD1 TRBV11-2 many
TGTGCCAGCACGGAGGGGTTTTTAGCAGATACGCAGTATTTT CASTEGFLADTQYF TRBJ2-3 14 - TRBV7-3 many
TGTGCCAGTAGTAGGCTGCAGGGGATCGGAGGACATCAGCCCCAGCATTTT CASSRLQGIGGHQPQHF TRBJ1-5 17 - TRBV19 few
TGTGCCAGCAGCTTGGGGGCCTACAGGGGCGCCAATCAGCCCCAGCATTTT CASSLGAYRGANQPQHF TRBJ1-5 17 TRBD1 TRBV7-2 many
TGTGCCAGCAGTCCCCTGACAGGGGATAGGTACGAGCAGTACTTC CASSPLTGDRYEQYF TRBJ2-7 15 TRBD1 TRBV28 -
TGTGCCAGCAGCCCTCGTCTAGCGGGACAAGGCTATGAGCAGTTCTTC CASSPRLAGQGYEQFF TRBJ2-1 16 TRBD2 TRBV9 -
TGTGCCAGCAGTTATACGGGAGATAGCTCTGAGCAGTTCTTC CASSYTGDSSEQFF TRBJ2-1 14 - TRBV6-2/TRBV6-3 many
TGTGCCAGCAGTTTATTCGGGGGCGGGGGCAATCGGCCCCAGCATTTT CASSLFGGGGNRPQHF TRBJ1-5 16 - TRBV27 many
TGCAGTGCGGACTTGGGGGGCTCCTATAATTCACCCCTCCACTTT CSADLGGSYNSPLHF TRBJ1-6 15 - TRBV20-1 many
TGTGCCAGCAGTCGCCCCGGACAGGGGACAGGAGATACGCAGTATTTT CASSRPGQGTGDTQYF TRBJ2-3 16 TRBD1 TRBV6-1 few
TGCAGTGCTAGAGATCCGCAGGGGGCGGCTGGCTACACCTTC CSARDPQGAAGYTF TRBJ1-2 14 TRBD1 TRBV20-1 -
TGTGCCAGCAGTTTGTCTCTCTCCAGTGAAGCTTTCTTT CASSLSLSSEAFF TRBJ1-1 13 - TRBV12-3/TRBV12-4 few
TGTGCCTGGAGTCTACGGGGGAGGGTGGGTAATGAGCAGTTCTTC CAWSLRGRVGNEQFF TRBJ2-1 15 TRBD2 TRBV30 few
TGTGCCAGCAGCTTGCTCCGGACTAGCGTAGCTTGGTACAATGAGCAGTTCTTC CASSLLRTSVAWYNEQFF TRBJ2-1 18 TRBD2 TRBV7-9 -
TGTGCCAGCAGCGGATCCGGGACCTCGGCGGGAGTTTCCAATGAGCAGTTCTTC CASSGSGTSAGVSNEQFF TRBJ2-1 18 TRBD2 TRBV7-2 many
TGTGCCAGCAGCCTAGCGGAGGGAGCGAACATTCAGTACTTC CASSLAEGANIQYF TRBJ2-4 14 TRBD2 TRBV7-9 few
TGTGCCAGCAGCTCCCGACTCGGACTAGCGGGAGGACCGCAAGAGACCCAGTACTTC CASSSRLGLAGGPQETQYF TRBJ2-5 19 TRBD2 TRBV7-2 many
TGTGCCAGCAGCTTAGGGGGCAGAAGTGACGGAGATACGCAGTATTTT CASSLGGRSDGDTQYF TRBJ2-3 16 - TRBV7-2 once
TGTGCCAGTGGGTTACGGGACGGCATGAACTTC CASGLRDGMNF TRBJ2-4 11 - TRBV19 -
TGTGCCAGCATCCAACGAGGGGGCTTTCAAGAGACCCAGTACTTC CASIQRGGFQETQYF TRBJ2-5 15 TRBD1 TRBV27 few
TGTGCCAGCAGTCAGACTAGCGGGGGCTACGAGCAGTACTTC CASSQTSGGYEQYF TRBJ2-7 14 TRBD2 TRBV6-2/TRBV6-3 many
TGTGCCAGCAGCGCTCCGGGACTAGGTGATATTGAGTACGAGCAGTACTTC CASSAPGLGDIEYEQYF TRBJ2-7 17 TRBD2 TRBV7-2 -
TGTGCCAGCAGCTTAAAAGCGGGAGATAGCTCTGGGGCCAACGTCCTGACTTTC CASSLKAGDSSGANVLTF TRBJ2-6 18 TRBD2 TRBV7-3 many
TGTGCCAGCAGCCCGAGAGTGAGGGGGCACATTGAGCAGTTCTTC CASSPRVRGHIEQFF TRBJ2-1 15 TRBD1 TRBV7-2 -
TGTGCCAGCAGCTCGACTCACCAAGAGACCCAGTACTTC CASSSTHQETQYF TRBJ2-5 13 - TRBV7-3 many
TGTGCTAGTGGCCCCGGGACGGGAGACGAGCAGTACTTC CASGPGTGDEQYF TRBJ2-7 13 - TRBV12-5 -
TGTGCCAGCAGTGAGGCTAGCGGGCAATTCTATGGGCAGTACTTC CASSEASGQFYGQYF TRBJ2-7 15 TRBD2 TRBV2 many
TGTGCCACCAGCAGAGAGGGCTACGAGCAGTACTTC CATSREGYEQYF TRBJ2-7 12 - TRBV15 -
TGTGCCACCAGCCGGTGGGACGACAGATGGGAGCAGTTCTTC CATSRWDDRWEQFF TRBJ2-1 14 - TRBV15 -
TGTGCCAGCCATGGGACTAGCGGCTTGCGGGGGACAGATACGCAGTATTTT CASHGTSGLRGTDTQYF TRBJ2-3 17 TRBD2 TRBV28 few
TGTGCCACCAGCAGAGATCTCCTGACAGATACGCAGTATTTT CATSRDLLTDTQYF TRBJ2-3 14 - TRBV15 -
TGTGCCAGCAGTTACTCGACAGGACGAAGCTTCAATGAGCAGTTCTTC CASSYSTGRSFNEQFF TRBJ2-1 16 - TRBV6-2/TRBV6-3 -
TGTGCCAGCAGCTTACAGCCAGGGGGTGTCGTTGGAAACACCATATATTTT CASSLQPGGVVGNTIYF TRBJ1-3 17 TRBD1 TRBV7-2 many
TGTGCTAGTGGTTTCGGACAGGGGGCTGCAGAGACCCAGTACTTC CASGFGQGAAETQYF TRBJ2-5 15 TRBD1 TRBV12-5 many
TGTGCCAGCAGCCTATTACAGGGGAATTTGCGGGGCTACACCTTC CASSLLQGNLRGYTF TRBJ1-2 15 TRBD1 TRBV27 many
TGTGCCAGCAGCTTTGGGCTGACTCACAATGAGCAGTTCTTC CASSFGLTHNEQFF TRBJ2-1 14 - TRBV7-9 many